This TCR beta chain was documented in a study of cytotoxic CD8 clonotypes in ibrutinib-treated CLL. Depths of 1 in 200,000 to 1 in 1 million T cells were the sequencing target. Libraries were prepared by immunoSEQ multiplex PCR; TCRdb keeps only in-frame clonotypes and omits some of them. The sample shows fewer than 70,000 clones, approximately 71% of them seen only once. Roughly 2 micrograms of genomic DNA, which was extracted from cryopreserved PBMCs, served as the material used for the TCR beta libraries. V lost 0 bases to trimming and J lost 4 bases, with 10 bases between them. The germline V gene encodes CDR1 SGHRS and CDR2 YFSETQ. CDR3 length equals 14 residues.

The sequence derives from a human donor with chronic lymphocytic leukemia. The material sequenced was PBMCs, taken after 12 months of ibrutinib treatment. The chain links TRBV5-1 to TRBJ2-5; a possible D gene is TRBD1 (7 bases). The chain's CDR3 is CASSLVQGGETQYF. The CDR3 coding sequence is TGCGCCAGCAGCTTGGTCCAGGGGGGAGAGACCCAGTACTTC.